Detailed here is one TCR beta chain. What antigen it recognizes has not been identified. It has no much larger one-base neighbor in the sample; base qualities were not kept. TCRbeta CDR3 regions were amplified from genomic DNA by means of the immunoSEQ Assay, a bias-controlled multiplex PCR. The study's own analysis went as follows. Within the assay, amplification of reference gene primers was used to estimate how many nucleated cells each sample contained. Sequence reads were collapsed and filtered to measure the absolute abundance of every unique TCRbeta CDR3 rearrangement. For each sample, productive Simpson clonality was calculated as the square root of Simpson's diversity index over productive rearrangements. TCRdb holds this immuneACCESS table with in-frame rearrangements only. Some clones are missing; in checked studies, unresolved V genes explain under half, and the rest has no known cause. The D gene and trimming were derived from the DNA, and the V and J assignments and clone size from that table. Across this sample there are about 320,000 clones, with roughly 85% seen only once. The ten largest clones add up to around 1.8% of the sample.

This sample stems from a study of blood T cell repertoires in COVID-19 (TCRdb year 2020). About the investigation overall: Samples from collaborators originated in the United States, Italy and Spain and spanned both the acute and convalescent phases of COVID-19. The material from the prospective study consisted of cDNA or gDNA derived from T cells, B-cell-depleted T cells, or PBMCs. Subjects who had been exposed to COVID-19, were actively infected with it, or had recovered from it provided the deeply sampled blood TCRbeta repertoires that made up the dataset. A freely available public database, intended as a resource for researchers studying the immune response to SARS-CoV-2, is where the repertoires were released. Samples were obtained from the ongoing ImmuneRACE study (first 160 participants) and from about 1,300 subjects provided by 6 global collaborators. Sample metadata almost always included a de-identified subject ID, COVID-19 status, age in years and sex. HLA class I and class II types, where available, came from metadata supplied by the sample provider rather than from assay-based typing.

The germline ends are 16 bases apart after V is trimmed by 6 bases and J by 6 bases. The CDR3 covers 14 residues, taking in both the cysteine and the phenylalanine. Left in the record is the CDR3 DNA by itself, 42 bases read in frame from the first base. Looking up the germline V gene yields CDR1 LGHNA and CDR2 YNFKEQ. Results the study describes overall, beyond this receptor: The quantity of clinical and demographic metadata differed by source and by participant and was supplied without curation.

Enrolling through a virtual design, the prospective study's participants ranged in age from about 18 to 100 years and lived across about two dozen United States geographic areas. In the prospective study, cohorts were assigned on the basis of participant-reported clinical history obtained from a screening survey and a study questionnaire. Exposed participants were defined as having been in contact with someone with a PCR-confirmed or clinician-diagnosed COVID-19 case within 2 weeks of study entry. In the prospective study, mobile phlebotomists collected whole blood, serum and a nasopharyngeal or oropharyngeal swab from each participant. Participants in the prospective study had the option to provide additional blood draws and questionnaires over an approximately 2-month period. Prospective study blood samples were shipped either frozen or at room temperature before DNA extraction.

The sequenced material came from PBMCs or T cells enriched from blood (not recorded which). The receptor chain draws on TRBV4-2 and TRBJ2-3; TRBD2 could be the D gene, as 7 bases match. This sequence originates from a woman younger than 45 who had been exposed to COVID-19. CDR3 reads: CASREGGPRDTQYF. The DNA reads as follows: TGTGCCAGCAGGGAGGGGGGGCCACGGGATACGCAGTATTTT.